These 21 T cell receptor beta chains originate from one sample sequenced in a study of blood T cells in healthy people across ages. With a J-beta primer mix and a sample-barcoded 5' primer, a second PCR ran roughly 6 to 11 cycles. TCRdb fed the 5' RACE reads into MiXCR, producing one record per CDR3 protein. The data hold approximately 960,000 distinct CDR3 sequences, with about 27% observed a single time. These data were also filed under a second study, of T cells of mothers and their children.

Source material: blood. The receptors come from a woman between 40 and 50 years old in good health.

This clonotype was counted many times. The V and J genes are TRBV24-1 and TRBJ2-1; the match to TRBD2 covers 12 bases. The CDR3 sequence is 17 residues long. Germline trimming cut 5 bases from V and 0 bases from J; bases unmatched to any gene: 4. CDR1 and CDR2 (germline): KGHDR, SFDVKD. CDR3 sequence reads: CATSGTSGGSSYNEQFF. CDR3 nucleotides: TGTGCCACCAGTGGCACTAGCGGGGGGAGCTCCTACAATGAGCAGTTCTTC.

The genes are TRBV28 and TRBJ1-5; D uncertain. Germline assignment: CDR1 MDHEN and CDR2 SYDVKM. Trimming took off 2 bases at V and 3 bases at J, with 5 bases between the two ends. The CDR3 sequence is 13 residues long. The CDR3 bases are TGTGCCAGCAGTTTAGTTAACAATCAGCCCCAGCATTTT. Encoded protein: CASSLVNNQPQHF. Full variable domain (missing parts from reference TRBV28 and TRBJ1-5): DVKVTQSSRYLVKRTGEKVFLECVQDMDHENMFWYRQDPGLGLRLIYFSYDVKMKEKGDIPEGYSVSREKKERFSLILESASTNQTSMYLCASSLVNNQPQHFGDGTRLSIL.

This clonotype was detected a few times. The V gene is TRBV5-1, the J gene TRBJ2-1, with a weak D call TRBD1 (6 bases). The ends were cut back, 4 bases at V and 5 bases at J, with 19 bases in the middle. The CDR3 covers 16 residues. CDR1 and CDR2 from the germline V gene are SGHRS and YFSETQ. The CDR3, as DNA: TGCGCCAGCAGCGCGCTAAGACAGGCCCAAAACAATGAGCAGTTCTTC. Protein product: CASSALRQAQNNEQFF.

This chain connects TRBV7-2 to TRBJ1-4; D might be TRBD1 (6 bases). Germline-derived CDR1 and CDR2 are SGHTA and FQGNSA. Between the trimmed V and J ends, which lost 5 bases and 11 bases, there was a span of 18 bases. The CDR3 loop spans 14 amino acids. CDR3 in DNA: TGTGCCAGCAGCGCGGGACGGGGGCATACGAAACTGTTTTTT. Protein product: CASSAGRGHTKLFF.

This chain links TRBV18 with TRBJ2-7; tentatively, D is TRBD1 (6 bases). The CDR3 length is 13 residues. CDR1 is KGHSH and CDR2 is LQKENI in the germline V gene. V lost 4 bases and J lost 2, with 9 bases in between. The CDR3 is CASSRGQTYEQYF. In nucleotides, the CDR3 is TGTGCCAGCTCACGCGGACAGACCTACGAGCAGTACTTC. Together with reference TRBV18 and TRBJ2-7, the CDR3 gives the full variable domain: NAGVMQNPRHLVRRRGQEARLRCSPMKGHSHVYWYRQLPEEGLKFMVYLQKENIIDESGMPKERFSAEFPKEGPSILRIQQVVRGDSAAYFCASSRGQTYEQYFGPGTRLTVT.

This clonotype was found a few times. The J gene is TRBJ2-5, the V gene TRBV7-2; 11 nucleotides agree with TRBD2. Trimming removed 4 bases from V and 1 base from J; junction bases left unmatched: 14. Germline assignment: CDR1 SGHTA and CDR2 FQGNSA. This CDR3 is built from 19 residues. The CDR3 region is CASSSHPNLLAGGQETQYF. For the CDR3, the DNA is TGTGCCAGCAGCTCCCACCCTAATTTGCTAGCGGGGGGCCAAGAGACCCAGTACTTC. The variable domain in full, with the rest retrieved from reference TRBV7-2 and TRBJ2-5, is GAGVSQSPSNKVTEKGKDVELRCDPISGHTALYWYRQSLGQGLEFLIYFQGNSAPDKSGLPSDRFSAERTGGSVSTLTIQRTQQEDSAVYLCASSSHPNLLAGGQETQYFGPGTRLLVL.

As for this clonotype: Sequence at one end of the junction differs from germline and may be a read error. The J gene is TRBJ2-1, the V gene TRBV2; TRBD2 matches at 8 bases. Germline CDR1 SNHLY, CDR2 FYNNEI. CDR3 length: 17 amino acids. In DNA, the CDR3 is TGTGCCAGCAGTGAAGCAGGTAGCGGGGTCACCTACAATGAGCGGTTCTTC. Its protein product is CASSEAGSGVTYNERFF.

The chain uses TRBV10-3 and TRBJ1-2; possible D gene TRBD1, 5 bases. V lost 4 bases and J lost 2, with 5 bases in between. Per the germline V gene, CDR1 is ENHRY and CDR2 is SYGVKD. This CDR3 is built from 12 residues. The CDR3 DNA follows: TGTGCCATCAGTGGACAGAACTATGGCTACACCTTC. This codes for CAISGQNYGYTF.

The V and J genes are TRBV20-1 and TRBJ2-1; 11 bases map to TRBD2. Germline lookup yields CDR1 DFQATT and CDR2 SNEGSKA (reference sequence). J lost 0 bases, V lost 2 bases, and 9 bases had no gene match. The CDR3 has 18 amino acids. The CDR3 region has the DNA TGCAGTGCTAGAAAACCGGGACTAGCGGTTAACTCCTACAATGAGCAGTTCTTC. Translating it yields CSARKPGLAVNSYNEQFF.

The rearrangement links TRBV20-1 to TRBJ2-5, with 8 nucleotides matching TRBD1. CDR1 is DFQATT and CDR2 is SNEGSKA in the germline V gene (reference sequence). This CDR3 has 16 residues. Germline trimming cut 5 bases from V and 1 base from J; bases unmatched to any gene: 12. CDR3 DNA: TGCAGTGCTGCGATGAGACAGGGGCCTCGCCAAGAGACCCAGTACTTC. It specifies CSAAMRQGPRQETQYF.

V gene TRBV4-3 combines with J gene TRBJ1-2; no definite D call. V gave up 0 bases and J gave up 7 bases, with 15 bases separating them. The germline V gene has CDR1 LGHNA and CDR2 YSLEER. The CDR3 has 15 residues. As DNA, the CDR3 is TGCGCCAGCAGCCAAGATTGGCAGCGGGCCTCTGGCTACACCTTC. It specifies CASSQDWQRASGYTF.

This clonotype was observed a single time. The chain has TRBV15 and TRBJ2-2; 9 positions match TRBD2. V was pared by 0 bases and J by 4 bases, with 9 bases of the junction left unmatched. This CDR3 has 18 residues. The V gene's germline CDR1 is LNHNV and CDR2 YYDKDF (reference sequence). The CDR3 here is CATSRDPAGGQGTGELFF. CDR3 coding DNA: TGTGCCACCAGCAGAGATCCCGCGGGGGGGCAAGGCACCGGGGAGCTGTTTTTT.

In nucleotides, the CDR3 is TGTGCCAGCAGCCAGGGGGACGGATCGGCACCCCTCCACTTT. As protein: CASSQGDGSAPLHF. V and J are TRBV3-1 and TRBJ1-6, with a weak D call TRBD1 (5 bases). This CDR3 is 14 amino acids long. The V gene's germline CDR1 is LGHDT and CDR2 YNNKEL (reference sequence). V gave up 3 bases and J gave up 11 bases, with 14 bases separating them. Full variable domain (remainder filled in from reference TRBV3-1 and TRBJ1-6): DTAVSQTPKYLVTQMGNDKSIKCEQNLGHDTMYWYKQDSKKFLKIMFSYNNKELIINETVPNRFSPKSPDKAHLNLHINSLELGDSAVYFCASSQGDGSAPLHFGNGTRLTVT.

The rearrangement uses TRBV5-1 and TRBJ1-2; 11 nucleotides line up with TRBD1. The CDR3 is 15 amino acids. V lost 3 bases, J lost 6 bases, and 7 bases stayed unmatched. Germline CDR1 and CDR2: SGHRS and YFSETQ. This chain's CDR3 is CASSSPDRGLNGYTF. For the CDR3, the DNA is TGCGCCAGCAGCTCTCCGGACAGGGGGCTAAATGGCTACACCTTC. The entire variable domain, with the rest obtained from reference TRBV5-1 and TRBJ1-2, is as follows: KAGVTQTPRYLIKTRGQQVTLSCSPISGHRSVSWYQQTPGQGLQFLFEYFSETQRNKGNFPGRFSGRQFSNSRSEMNVSTLELGDSALYLCASSSPDRGLNGYTFGSGTRLTVV.

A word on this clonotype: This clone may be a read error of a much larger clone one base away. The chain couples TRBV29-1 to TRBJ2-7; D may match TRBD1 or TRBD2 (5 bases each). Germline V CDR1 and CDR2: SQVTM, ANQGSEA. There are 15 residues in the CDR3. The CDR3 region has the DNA TGCAACGTTTCACAAGCGGACTTGGGGCTATACGAGCAGTACTTC. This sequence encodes CNVSQADLGLYEQYF.

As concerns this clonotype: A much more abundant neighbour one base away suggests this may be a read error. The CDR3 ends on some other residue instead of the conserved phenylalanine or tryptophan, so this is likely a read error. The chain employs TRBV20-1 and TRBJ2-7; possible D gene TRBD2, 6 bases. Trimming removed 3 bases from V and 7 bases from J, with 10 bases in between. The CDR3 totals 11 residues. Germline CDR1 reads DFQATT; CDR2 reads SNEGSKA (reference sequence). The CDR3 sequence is CSARGGDEQYC. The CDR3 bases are TGCAGTGCTAGGGGGGGTGATGAGCAGTACTGC.

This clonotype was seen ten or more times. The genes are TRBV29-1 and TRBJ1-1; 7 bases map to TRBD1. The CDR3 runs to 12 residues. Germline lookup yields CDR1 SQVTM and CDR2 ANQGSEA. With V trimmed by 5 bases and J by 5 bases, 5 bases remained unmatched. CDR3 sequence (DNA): TGCAGCGTTTCCGGGACAGTGACTGAAGCTTTCTTT. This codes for CSVSGTVTEAFF.

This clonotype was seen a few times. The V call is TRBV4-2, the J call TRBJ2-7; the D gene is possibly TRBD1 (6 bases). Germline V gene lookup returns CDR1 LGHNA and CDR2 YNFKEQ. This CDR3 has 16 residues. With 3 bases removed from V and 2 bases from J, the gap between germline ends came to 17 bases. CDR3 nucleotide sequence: TGTGCCAGCAGCCAGGCCGTTGTGACAGGCACCTACGAGCAGTACTTC. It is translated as CASSQAVVTGTYEQYF.

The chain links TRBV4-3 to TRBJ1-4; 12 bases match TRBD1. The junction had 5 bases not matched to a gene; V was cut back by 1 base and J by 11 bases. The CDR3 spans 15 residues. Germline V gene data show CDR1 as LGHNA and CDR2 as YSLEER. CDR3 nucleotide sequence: TGCGCCAGCAGCCAAGCGGGGACAGGGGGCAGGAAACTGTTTTTT. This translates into CASSQAGTGGRKLFF.

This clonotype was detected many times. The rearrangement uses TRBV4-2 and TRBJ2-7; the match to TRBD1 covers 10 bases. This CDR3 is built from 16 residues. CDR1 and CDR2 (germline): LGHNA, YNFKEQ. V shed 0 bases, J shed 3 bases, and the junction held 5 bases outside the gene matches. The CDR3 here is CASSQEGTGASYEQYF. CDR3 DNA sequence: TGTGCCAGCAGCCAAGAAGGGACAGGGGCGAGCTACGAGCAGTACTTC.

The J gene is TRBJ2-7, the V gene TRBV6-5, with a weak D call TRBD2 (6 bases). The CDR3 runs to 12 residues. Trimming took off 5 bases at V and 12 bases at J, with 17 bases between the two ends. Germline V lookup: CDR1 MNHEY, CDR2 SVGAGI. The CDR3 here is CASSPKAGTSYF. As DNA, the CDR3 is TGTGCCAGCAGTCCTAAAGCCGGGACTTCGTACTTC.